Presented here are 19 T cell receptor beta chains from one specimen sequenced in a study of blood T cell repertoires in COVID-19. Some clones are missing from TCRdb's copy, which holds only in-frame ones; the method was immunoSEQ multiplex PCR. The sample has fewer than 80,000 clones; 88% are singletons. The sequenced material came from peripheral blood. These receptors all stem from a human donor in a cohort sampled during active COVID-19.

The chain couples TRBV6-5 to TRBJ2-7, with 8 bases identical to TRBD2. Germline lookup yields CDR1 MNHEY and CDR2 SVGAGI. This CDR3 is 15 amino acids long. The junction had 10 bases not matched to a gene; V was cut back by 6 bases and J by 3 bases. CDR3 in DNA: TGTGCCAGCAGCGCCGGGCTAGCGGGCTTCTACGAGCAGTACTTC. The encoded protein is CASSAGLAGFYEQYF.

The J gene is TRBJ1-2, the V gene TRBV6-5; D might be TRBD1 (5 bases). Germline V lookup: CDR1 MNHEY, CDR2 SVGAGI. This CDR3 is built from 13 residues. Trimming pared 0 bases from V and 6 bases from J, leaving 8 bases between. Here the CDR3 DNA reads TGTGCCAGCAGTTACTCGGGGCTTGATGGCTACACCTTC. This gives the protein CASSYSGLDGYTF.

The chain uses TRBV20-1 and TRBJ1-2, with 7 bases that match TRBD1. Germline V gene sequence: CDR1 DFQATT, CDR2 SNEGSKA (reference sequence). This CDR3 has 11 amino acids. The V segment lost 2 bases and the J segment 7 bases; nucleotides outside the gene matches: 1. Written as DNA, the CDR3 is TGCAGTGCTAGATCAGGGGGTGGCTACACCTTC. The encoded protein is CSARSGGGYTF.

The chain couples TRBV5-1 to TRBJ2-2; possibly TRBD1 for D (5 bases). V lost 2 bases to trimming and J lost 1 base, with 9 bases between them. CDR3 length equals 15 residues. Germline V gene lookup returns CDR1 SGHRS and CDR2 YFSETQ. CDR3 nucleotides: TGCGCCAGCAGCTTAGGGGTTCAGAACACCGGGGAGCTGTTTTTT. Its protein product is CASSLGVQNTGELFF.

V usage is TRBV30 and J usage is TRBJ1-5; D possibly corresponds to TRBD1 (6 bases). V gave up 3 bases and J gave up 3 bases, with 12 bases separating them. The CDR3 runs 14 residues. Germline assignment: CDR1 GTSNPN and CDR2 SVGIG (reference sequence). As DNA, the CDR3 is TGTGCCTGGAGCAGACAGGAGAACAATCAGCCCCAGCATTTT. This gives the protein CAWSRQENNQPQHF.

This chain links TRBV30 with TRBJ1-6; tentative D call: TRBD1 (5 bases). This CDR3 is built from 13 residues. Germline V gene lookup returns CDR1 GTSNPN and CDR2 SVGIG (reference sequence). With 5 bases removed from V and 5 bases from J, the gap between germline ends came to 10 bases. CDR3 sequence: CAWDGGDNSPLHF. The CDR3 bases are TGTGCCTGGGACGGGGGAGATAATTCACCCCTCCACTTT.

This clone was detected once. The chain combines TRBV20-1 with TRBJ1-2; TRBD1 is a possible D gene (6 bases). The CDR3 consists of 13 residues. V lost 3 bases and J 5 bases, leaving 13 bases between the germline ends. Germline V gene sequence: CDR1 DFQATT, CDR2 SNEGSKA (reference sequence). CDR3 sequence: CSASQGTLYGYTF. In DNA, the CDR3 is TGCAGTGCTAGTCAGGGGACCCTTTATGGCTACACCTTC.

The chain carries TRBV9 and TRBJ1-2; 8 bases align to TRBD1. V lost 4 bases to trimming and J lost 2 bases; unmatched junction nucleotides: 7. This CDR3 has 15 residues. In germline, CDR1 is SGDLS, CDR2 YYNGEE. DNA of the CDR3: TGTGCCAGCAGCCCATGGACAGGGCGGAACTATGGCTACACCTTC. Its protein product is CASSPWTGRNYGYTF.

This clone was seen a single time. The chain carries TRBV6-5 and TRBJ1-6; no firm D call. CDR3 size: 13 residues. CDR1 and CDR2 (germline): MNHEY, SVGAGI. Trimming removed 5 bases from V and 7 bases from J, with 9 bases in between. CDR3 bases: TGTGCCAGCAGTACAAAAAGAAATTCACCCCTCCACTTT. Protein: CASSTKRNSPLHF.

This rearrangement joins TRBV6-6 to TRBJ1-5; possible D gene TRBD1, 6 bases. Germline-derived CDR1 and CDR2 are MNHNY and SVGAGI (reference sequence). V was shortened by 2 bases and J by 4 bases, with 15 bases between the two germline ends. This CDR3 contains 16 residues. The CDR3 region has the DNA TGTGCCAGCAGTTACGCCAGGGGTAATAAGAATCAGCCCCAGCATTTT. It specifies CASSYARGNKNQPQHF.

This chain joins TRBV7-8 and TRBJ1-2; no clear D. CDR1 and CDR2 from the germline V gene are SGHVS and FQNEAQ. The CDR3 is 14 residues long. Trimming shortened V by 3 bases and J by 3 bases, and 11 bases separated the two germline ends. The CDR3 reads CASSLGDVHYGYTF. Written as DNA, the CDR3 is TGTGCCAGCAGCTTGGGCGACGTACACTATGGCTACACCTTC.

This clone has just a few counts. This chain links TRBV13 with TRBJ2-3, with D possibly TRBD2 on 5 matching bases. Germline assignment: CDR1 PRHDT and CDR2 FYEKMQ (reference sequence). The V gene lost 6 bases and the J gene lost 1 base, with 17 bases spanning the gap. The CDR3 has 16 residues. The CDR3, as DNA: TGTGCCAGCAGTGTCCTGGGAGCGGAGGGCACAGATACGCAGTATTTT. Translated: CASSVLGAEGTDTQYF.

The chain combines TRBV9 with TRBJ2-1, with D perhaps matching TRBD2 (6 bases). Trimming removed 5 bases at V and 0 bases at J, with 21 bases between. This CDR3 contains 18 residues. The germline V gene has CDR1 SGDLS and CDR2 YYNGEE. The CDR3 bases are TGTGCCAGCAGTAGAACTCCAGGAGGGACGGCCTCCTACAATGAGCAGTTCTTC. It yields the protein CASSRTPGGTASYNEQFF. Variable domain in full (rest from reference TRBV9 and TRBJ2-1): DSGVTQTPKHLITATGQRVTLRCSPRSGDLSVYWYQQSLDQGLQFLIQYYNGEERAKGNILERFSAQQFPDLHSELNLSSLELGDSALYFCASSRTPGGTASYNEQFFGPGTRLTVL.

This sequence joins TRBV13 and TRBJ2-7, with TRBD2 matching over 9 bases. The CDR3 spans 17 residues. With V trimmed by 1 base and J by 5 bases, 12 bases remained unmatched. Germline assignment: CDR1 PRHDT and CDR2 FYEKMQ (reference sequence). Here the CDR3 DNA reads TGTGCCAGCAGCTTAGTCGCGGGAGGGAGCATAGTCCACGAGCAGTACTTC. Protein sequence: CASSLVAGGSIVHEQYF.

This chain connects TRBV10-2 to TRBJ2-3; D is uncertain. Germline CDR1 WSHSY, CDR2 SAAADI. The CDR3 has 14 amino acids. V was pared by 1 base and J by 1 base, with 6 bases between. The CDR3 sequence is CASSEYRRTDTQYF. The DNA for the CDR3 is TGCGCCAGCAGTGAGTACAGACGCACAGATACGCAGTATTTT.

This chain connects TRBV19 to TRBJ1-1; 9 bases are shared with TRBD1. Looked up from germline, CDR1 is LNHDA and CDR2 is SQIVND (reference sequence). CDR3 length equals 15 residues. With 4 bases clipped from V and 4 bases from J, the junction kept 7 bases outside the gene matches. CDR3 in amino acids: CASSNQQGAGTEAFF. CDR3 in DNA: TGTGCCAGTAGTAACCAACAGGGGGCGGGCACTGAAGCTTTCTTT.

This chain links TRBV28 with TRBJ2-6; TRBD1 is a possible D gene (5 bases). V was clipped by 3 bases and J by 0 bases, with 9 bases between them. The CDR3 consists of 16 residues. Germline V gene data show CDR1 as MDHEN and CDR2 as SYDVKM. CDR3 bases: TGTGCCAGCAGTTTGGGCAGGGCCTCTGGGGCCAACGTCCTGACTTTC. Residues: CASSLGRASGANVLTF.

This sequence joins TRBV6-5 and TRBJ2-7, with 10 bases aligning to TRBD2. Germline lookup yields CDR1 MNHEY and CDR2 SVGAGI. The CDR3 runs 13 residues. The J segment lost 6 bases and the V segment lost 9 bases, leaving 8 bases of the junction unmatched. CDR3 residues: CASILAGRFEQYF. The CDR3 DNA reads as TGTGCCAGTATACTAGCGGGACGGTTCGAGCAGTACTTC.

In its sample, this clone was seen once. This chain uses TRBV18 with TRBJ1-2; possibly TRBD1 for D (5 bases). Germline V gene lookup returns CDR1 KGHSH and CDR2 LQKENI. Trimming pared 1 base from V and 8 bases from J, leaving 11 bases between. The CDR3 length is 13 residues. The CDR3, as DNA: TGTGCCAGCTCACCACAGGGGCCGGAGGGCTACACCTTC. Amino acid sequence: CASSPQGPEGYTF.